This T cell receptor beta chain is from a study of PD-1 blockade in classical Hodgkin lymphoma. A remark on this clone: Other nucleotide sequences from this sample produce the same CDR3.

Time point given: cycle 4 day 1 (C4D1), after 5 to 7 weeks of nivolumab. Each and every patient relapsed after autologous stem cell transplantation, and patients got differing brentuximab vedotin exposure. Clones were sequenced by immunoSEQ multiplex PCR, and TCRdb holds only the in-frame ones, with some missing. The sample has around 92,000 clones, 83% seen once; the top ten hold about a sixth. Germline V gives CDR1 MNHEY, CDR2 SMNVEV (reference sequence). The V segment lost 5 bases and the J segment 0 bases; nucleotides outside the gene matches: 7. The length of the CDR3 is 16 residues. The starting material was peripheral blood mononuclear cells (PBMCs), obtained before the fourth cycle of nivolumab. The receptor was derived from a human donor with classical Hodgkin lymphoma. This chain uses TRBV27 with TRBJ2-3; 8 bases map to TRBD2. The DNA for the CDR3 is TGTGCCAGCAGTCCCGGGGGGGGCCCCAGCACAGATACGCAGTATTTT. This translates into CASSPGGGPSTDTQYF.